The clone carrying this TCR beta chain occurred a few times. These data come from a study of cytomegalovirus exposure and HLA in healthy donors. Some clones are missing from TCRdb's copy, which holds only in-frame ones; the method was immunoSEQ multiplex PCR. The sample lists roughly 230,000 clones, roughly 87% occurring once. The germline V and J ends were trimmed by 1 base and 4 bases, with 14 bases remaining between them. CDR1 SGHVS and CDR2 FNYEAQ come from the germline V gene. The CDR3 spans 16 residues. The clonotype comes from a woman aged 25 to 39 in good health and CMV-seronegative. The sequencing sample was made of PBMCs. The V and J genes are TRBV7-6 and TRBJ1-5; the D gene is possibly TRBD1 (6 bases). CDR3: CASSLGVRGPNQPQHF. The CDR3 DNA sequence: TGTGCCAGCAGCTTAGGTGTCCGGGGGCCAAATCAGCCCCAGCATTTT. Filled out from reference TRBV7-6 and TRBJ1-5, the complete variable domain reads GAGVSQSPRYKVTKRGQDVALRCDPISGHVSLYWYRQALGQGPEFLTYFNYEAQQDKSGLPNDRFSAERPEGSISTLTIQRTEQRDSAMYRCASSLGVRGPNQPQHFGDGTRLSIL.